This note documents a single T cell receptor (beta chain) sequence. Only in-frame clones appear in the TCRdb table, and some are missing; sequencing was by immunoSEQ multiplex PCR. This sample has about 130,000 clones; approximately 90% occur once, and the top ten carry roughly 8.8%. The data belong to a study of control samples from healthy donors and cancer patients. The CDR3 is 13 residues long. The V end lost 4 bases, the J end lost 1 base, and 7 bases lay between the germline ends. Germline V CDR1 and CDR2: SGHTA, FQGTGA. This TCR was recovered from a man aged 18 to 35 in good health. V is TRBV7-3 and J is TRBJ1-1; no firm D call. Material for sequencing was blood. DNA of the CDR3: TGTGCCAGCAGCTCCCCCCCGAACACTGAAGCTTTCTTT. Residues: CASSSPPNTEAFF. The entire variable domain, with the rest obtained from reference TRBV7-3 and TRBJ1-1, is as follows: GAGVSQTPSNKVTEKGKYVELRCDPISGHTALYWYRQSLGQGPEFLIYFQGTGAADDSGLPNDRFFAVRPEGSVSTLKIQRTERGDSAVYLCASSSPPNTEAFFGQGTRLTVV.